These T cell receptor beta chains were read from a single sample in a study of shared clonotypes between healthy human individuals. TCRdb's table, derived via immunoSEQ multiplex PCR, lists solely in-frame clones and lacks some. The data hold 2 million to 2.5 million clones, with roughly 94% observed a single time. Sequencing was performed on naive CD8+ T cells sorted from blood. The source is a young man in good health. Both conserved end residues are part of each CDR3. D genes are given only for firm matches.

v_call	cdr3_length	d_call	j_call	cdr3_aa	cdr3_nt
TRBV11-2	15	TRBD1	TRBJ2-7	CASSTGQDFSVEQYF	TGTGCCAGCAGCACCGGACAGGATTTTAGTGTCGAGCAGTACTTC
TRBV19	14	-	TRBJ2-7	CASSIALLAPEQYF	TGTGCCAGTAGTATCGCCTTGCTAGCTCCCGAGCAGTACTTC
TRBV7-2	14	-	TRBJ2-7	CASSLGLGGYEQYF	TGTGCCAGCAGCTTAGGTCTGGGGGGCTACGAGCAGTACTTC
TRBV7-9	15	-	TRBJ1-3	CASSSPGVPGNTIYF	TGTGCCAGCAGTTCCCCAGGAGTCCCTGGAAACACCATATATTTT
TRBV6-1	17	TRBD1	TRBJ2-1	CASSEALVTGAHNEQFF	TGTGCCAGCAGTGAAGCGCTAGTTACAGGGGCCCACAATGAGCAGTTCTTC
TRBV27	15	TRBD1	TRBJ2-2	CATGSRTGGTGELFF	TGTGCCACAGGATCAAGGACAGGGGGCACCGGGGAGCTGTTTTTT
TRBV27	17	TRBD2	TRBJ2-7	CASSLNQRGGISYEQYF	TGTGCCAGCAGTTTAAACCAGCGGGGGGGAATCTCCTACGAGCAGTACTTC
TRBV27	17	TRBD2	TRBJ2-3	CASSLNLGLAMTDTQYF	TGTGCCAGCAGTTTAAACCTCGGACTAGCAATGACAGATACGCAGTATTTT
TRBV10-3	13	-	TRBJ2-7	CAISDGDLYEQYF	TGTGCCATCAGTGACGGGGATCTCTACGAGCAGTACTTC
TRBV10-2	15	TRBD2	TRBJ2-3	CASTPSGGAGDTQYF	TGCGCCAGCACCCCGTCGGGGGGGGCGGGAGATACGCAGTATTTT
TRBV5-8	15	TRBD1	TRBJ2-5	CASSGTGTGEETQYF	TGTGCCAGCAGCGGAACCGGGACAGGAGAAGAGACCCAGTACTTC
TRBV10-2	16	-	TRBJ2-1	CASSGLTGETYNEQFF	TGCGCCAGCAGTGGCCTTACTGGGGAGACCTACAATGAGCAGTTCTTC